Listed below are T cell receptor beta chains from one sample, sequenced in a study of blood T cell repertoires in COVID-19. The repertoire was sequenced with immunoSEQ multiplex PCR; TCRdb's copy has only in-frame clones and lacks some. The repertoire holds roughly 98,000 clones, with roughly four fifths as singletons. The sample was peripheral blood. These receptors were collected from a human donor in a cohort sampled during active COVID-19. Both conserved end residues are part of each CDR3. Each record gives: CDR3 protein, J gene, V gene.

CASSLTAMNTEAFF | TRBJ1-1 | TRBV5-1
CAWSIGQYNEQFF | TRBJ2-1 | TRBV30
CASSLESEMLGQFF | TRBJ2-1 | TRBV5-1
CASSLSGRVNSPLHF | TRBJ1-6 | TRBV7-9
CASSPGLALSNEQFF | TRBJ2-1 | TRBV7-2
CASSAATGRNTEAFF | TRBJ1-1 | TRBV2
CASSRGQGSYNEQFF | TRBJ2-1 | TRBV4-3
CASSRDGLAATNEKLFF | TRBJ1-4 | TRBV7-2
CASRWRAYSMNTEAFF | TRBJ1-1 | TRBV28
CASSPGAGEKLFF | TRBJ1-4 | TRBV2
CASRTGVDTEAFF | TRBJ1-1 | TRBV5-1
CASGDRGGTNEKLFF | TRBJ1-4 | TRBV2
CASSLAGNYGYTF | TRBJ1-2 | TRBV5-6
CASSHGRGGEKLFF | TRBJ1-4 | TRBV3-1/TRBV3-2